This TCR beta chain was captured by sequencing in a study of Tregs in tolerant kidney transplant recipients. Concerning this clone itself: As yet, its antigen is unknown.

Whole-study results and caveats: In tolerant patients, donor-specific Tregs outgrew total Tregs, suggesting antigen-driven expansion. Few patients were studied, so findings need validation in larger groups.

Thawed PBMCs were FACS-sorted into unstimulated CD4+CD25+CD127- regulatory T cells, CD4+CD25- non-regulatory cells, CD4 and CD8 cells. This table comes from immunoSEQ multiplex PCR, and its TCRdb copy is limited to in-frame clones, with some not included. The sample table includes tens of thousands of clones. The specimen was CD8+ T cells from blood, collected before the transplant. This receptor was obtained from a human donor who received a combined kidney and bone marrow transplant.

CDR3 DNA (partial): TGTGCCAGCAGTGAAAATGACGCAAGGGGGTACGAG. It is translated as CASSENDARGYE. The full CDR3 protein reads CASSENDARGYEQYF. This rearrangement joins TRBV6-1 to TRBJ2-7; D might be TRBD1 (6 bases). Sequencing ends 3 residues short of the CDR3 end; the germline J gene provides the rest. The CDR3 covers 15 residues. Per the germline V gene, CDR1 is MNHNS and CDR2 is SASEGT. Trimming removed 2 bases from V and 4 bases from J, with 15 bases in between.